The rows below give T cell receptor beta chains drawn from one sample of a study of cytomegalovirus exposure and HLA in healthy donors. The assay was immunoSEQ multiplex PCR, and TCRdb's table has in-frame clones only and misses some. The data contain about 160,000 clones, around 76% of them seen just once; the ten biggest clones take up approximately 6.9%. The sequencing input was PBMCs. The receptor set was obtained from a man in his forties in good health and CMV-seropositive. Each CDR3 is given with its conserved first and last residue. The D gene is left open where the match is weak.

D gene: TRBD2
V gene: TRBV6-4
CDR3 protein: CASSVAGGANEQFF

D gene: TRBD1
V gene: TRBV10-3
CDR3 protein: CAISLQGAPGTEAFF

D gene: TRBD1
V gene: TRBV19
CDR3 protein: CASSIHSGTANYGYTF

D gene: TRBD2
V gene: TRBV2
CDR3 protein: CASSESSGGVLSYEQYF

D gene: NA
V gene: TRBV6-1
CDR3 protein: CASSEYAGLQEKLFF

D gene: TRBD1
V gene: TRBV6-1
CDR3 protein: CASRGTGENTEAFF

D gene: TRBD1
V gene: TRBV30
CDR3 protein: CAWSSGTGPFGKLFF

D gene: NA
V gene: TRBV7-2
CDR3 protein: CASSLTGPEQYF

D gene: NA
V gene: TRBV9
CDR3 protein: CASSVGPGPINYGYTF

D gene: TRBD1
V gene: TRBV25-1
CDR3 protein: CASSERQGDGELFF

D gene: TRBD1
V gene: TRBV19
CDR3 protein: CASRRRQGGNEQFF

D gene: NA
V gene: TRBV7-2
CDR3 protein: CASSLDSGDGCTF

D gene: TRBD1
V gene: TRBV11-2
CDR3 protein: CASSSRQGYLTAFF

D gene: TRBD1
V gene: TRBV6-5
CDR3 protein: CASSVGQGREKLFF

D gene: TRBD2
V gene: TRBV9
CDR3 protein: CASSELAAPYNEQFF

D gene: TRBD2
V gene: TRBV6-6
CDR3 protein: CASGEGSYEQYF

D gene: NA
V gene: TRBV9
CDR3 protein: CASSVGSTQETQYF

D gene: TRBD1
V gene: TRBV7-2
CDR3 protein: CASSSDGTGITEAFF

D gene: TRBD2
V gene: TRBV4-2
CDR3 protein: CASSPIGGGLYEQYF

D gene: NA
V gene: TRBV2
CDR3 protein: CASRSRTAPDTEAFF

D gene: NA
V gene: TRBV6-5
CDR3 protein: CASRLGRDTQYF

D gene: TRBD2
V gene: TRBV5-4
CDR3 protein: CAGREAQDLSDTQYF